The clone carrying this T cell receptor beta chain has just a few counts. The data originate from a study of radiotherapy plus CTLA-4 blockade in lung cancer. Here immunoSEQ multiplex PCR was the method, and the copy in TCRdb shows in-frame clones only, minus some. The table lists 45,000 to 75,000 clones, about three quarters of them singletons, with approximately 4.3% in the top ten. Germline CDR1 is SGHNT and CDR2 is YYREEE (reference sequence). V dropped 0 bases and J dropped 0 bases, with 6 bases sitting between them. CDR3 length: 14 amino acids. The TCR originated in a human donor with non-small cell lung cancer who had a partial response to radiotherapy plus ipilimumab. This sample comprised peripheral blood, obtained from a patient treated with radiotherapy plus ipilimumab. This chain connects TRBV5-4 to TRBJ1-1, with a weak D call TRBD1 (6 bases). This chain's CDR3 is CASSLDRVNTEAFF. The CDR3 DNA sequence: TGTGCCAGCAGCTTGGACAGGGTGAACACTGAAGCTTTCTTT.